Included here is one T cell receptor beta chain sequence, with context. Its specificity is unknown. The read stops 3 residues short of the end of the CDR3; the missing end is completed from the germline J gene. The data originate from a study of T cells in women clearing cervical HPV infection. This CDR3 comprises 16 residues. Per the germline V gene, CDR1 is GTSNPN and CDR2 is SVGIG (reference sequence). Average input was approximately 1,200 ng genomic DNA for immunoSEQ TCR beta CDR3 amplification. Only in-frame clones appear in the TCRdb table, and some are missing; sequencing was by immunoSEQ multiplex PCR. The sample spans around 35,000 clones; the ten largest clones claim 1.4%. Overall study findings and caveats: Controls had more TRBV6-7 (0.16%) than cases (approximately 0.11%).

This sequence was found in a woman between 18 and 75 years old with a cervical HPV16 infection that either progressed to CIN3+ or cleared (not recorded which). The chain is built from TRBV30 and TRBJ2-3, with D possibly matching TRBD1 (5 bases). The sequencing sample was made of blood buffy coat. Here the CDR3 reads CAWTRAGNRLQETQYF. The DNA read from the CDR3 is TGTGCCTGGACCAGGGCAGGTAACAGGCTCCAAGAGACG.